The 18 T cell receptor beta chains given below trace back to one sample, sequenced in a study of neoadjuvant anti-PD-1 for oral cavity cancer. The repertoire was sequenced with immunoSEQ multiplex PCR; TCRdb's copy has only in-frame clones and lacks some. This table holds 15,000 or so clones, about three fifths found once. The sample was PBMCs, taken before nivolumab (anti-PD-1) treatment. These receptors came from a person aged 35-80 years with oral cavity squamous cell carcinoma.

This chain links TRBV7-3 with TRBJ2-1; D unclear. CDR1 SGHTA and CDR2 FQGTGA come from the germline V gene. The V end was cut by 0 bases, the J end by 4 bases, with 10 bases between. This CDR3 region has 15 residues. The CDR3 DNA reads TGTGCCAGCAGCTTAACAGCTACCAGTTACAATGAGCAGTTCTTC. Amino acid sequence: CASSLTATSYNEQFF.

The chain combines TRBV5-1 with TRBJ2-7, with D tentatively TRBD1 or TRBD2 (5 bases each). With 4 bases removed from V and 0 bases from J, the gap between germline ends came to 17 bases. Germline lookup yields CDR1 SGHRS and CDR2 YFSETQ. The CDR3 runs to 16 residues. The CDR3 is CASSPGTAESSYEQYF. The CDR3 DNA is TGCGCCAGCAGCCCGGGGACGGCTGAAAGCTCCTACGAGCAGTACTTC.

This clone appeared a few times. In DNA form, the CDR3 reads TGTGCCTGGAACCGGGACGCTGGAAACACCATATATTTT. Its translation: CAWNRDAGNTIYF. The rearrangement joins TRBV30 to TRBJ1-3, with D possibly being TRBD1 (5 bases). The CDR3 is 13 amino acids. CDR1 and CDR2 from the germline V gene are GTSNPN and SVGIG (reference sequence). V gave up 4 bases and J gave up 2 bases, with 9 bases separating them.

The rearrangement uses TRBV6-5 and TRBJ2-7; the D gene is possibly TRBD1 (5 bases). The V gene lost 6 bases and the J gene lost 5 bases, with 17 bases spanning the gap. The CDR3 consists of 14 residues. Germline V gene sequence: CDR1 MNHEY, CDR2 SVGAGI. CDR3 DNA sequence: TGTGCCAGCAGCCTAGGGGTCCCAGTCCACGAGCAGTACTTC. Its protein is CASSLGVPVHEQYF.

This chain connects TRBV11-2 to TRBJ2-5; D may be TRBD1 or TRBD2 (5 bases each). The germline V gene encodes CDR1 SGHAT and CDR2 FQNNGV. This CDR3 has 14 residues. V was trimmed by 5 bases and J by 1 base, leaving 11 bases between them. The CDR3 DNA sequence: TGTGCCAGCAGCCCCATTGGGGGCCAAGAGACCCAGTACTTC. This translates into CASSPIGGQETQYF.

The CDR3: CATRDSSYEQYF. The CDR3 DNA reads TGTGCCACAAGGGACAGTAGCTACGAGCAGTACTTC. The V call is TRBV6-6, the J call TRBJ2-7; 7 positions agree with TRBD1. Germline V gene lookup returns CDR1 MNHNY and CDR2 SVGAGI (reference sequence). The CDR3 consists of 12 residues. Losses at the gene ends were 10 bases for V and 3 bases for J; bases not matched to a gene: 6.

The chain joins TRBV5-1 to TRBJ1-4; D gene uncertain. Germline V gene sequence: CDR1 SGHRS, CDR2 YFSETQ. Trimming left V 3 bases short and J 8 bases short, with 14 bases between. The CDR3 has 14 residues. The CDR3 is CASSSPGPGEKLFF. Written as DNA, the CDR3 is TGCGCCAGCAGCTCGCCTGGACCGGGGGAAAAACTGTTTTTT.

J is TRBJ1-5 and V is TRBV5-5; no reliable D call. CDR1 is SGHKS, CDR2 YYEKEE, per germline (reference sequence). The CDR3 extends over 14 amino acids. V shed 1 base and J shed 3 bases, with 8 bases lying between them. DNA for the CDR3: TGTGCCAGCAGCTTGTCCCTGGACAATCAGCCCCAGCATTTT. It translates to CASSLSLDNQPQHF.

The chain employs TRBV10-1 and TRBJ1-5; 7 bases agree with TRBD1. Unmatched junction bases numbered 9, after V lost 10 bases and J lost 0 bases. This CDR3 comprises 15 residues. Germline lookup yields CDR1 WNHNN and CDR2 SYGVQD (reference sequence). CDR3 DNA: TGCGCCACCGCTGACAGGGTGGTTAGCAATCAGCCCCAGCATTTT. Protein: CATADRVVSNQPQHF.

Only a few counts were recorded for this clone. The CDR3 DNA reads as TGTGCCAGCAGTTTATTTAGACAGGGACGAGGCTACACCTTC. Protein product: CASSLFRQGRGYTF. The V gene is TRBV28, the J gene TRBJ1-2; 7 bases align to TRBD1. This CDR3 is 14 amino acids long. CDR1 is MDHEN, CDR2 SYDVKM, per germline. J gave up 8 bases and V 1 base, and 7 bases lay outside the gene matches.

The chain employs TRBV10-3 and TRBJ1-5, with TRBD1 as a possible D gene (5 bases). The CDR3 runs to 13 residues. The germline CDR1 and CDR2 sequences are ENHRY and SYGVKD. Trimming took 8 bases from V and 5 from J, leaving 13 bases between them. The CDR3 protein is CAIQGGGDQPQHF. CDR3 in DNA: TGTGCCATCCAGGGAGGTGGGGATCAGCCCCAGCATTTT.

The genes are TRBV28 and TRBJ1-5; D unclear. The CDR3 loop spans 15 amino acids. The V gene lost 10 bases and the J gene lost 2 bases, with 18 bases spanning the gap. Germline CDR1 MDHEN, CDR2 SYDVKM. The CDR3 reads CATKIGVSGNQPQHF. DNA for the CDR3: TGTGCCACCAAGATTGGGGTTTCGGGCAATCAGCCCCAGCATTTT.

This chain uses TRBV25-1 with TRBJ2-3; D is possibly TRBD2 (5 bases). The CDR3 contains 14 residues. Germline lookup yields CDR1 MGHDK and CDR2 SYGVNS. Trimming removed 4 bases from V and 0 bases from J, with 8 bases in between. Here the CDR3 DNA reads TGTGCCAGCAGTGTAGCGAGTAGCACAGATACGCAGTATTTT. Encoded protein: CASSVASSTDTQYF.

V gene TRBV5-1 combines with J gene TRBJ1-2, with 7 bases aligning to TRBD1. V lost 4 bases to trimming and J lost 8 bases; unmatched junction nucleotides: 14. This CDR3 is 15 amino acids long. CDR1 is SGHRS, CDR2 YFSETQ, per germline. The CDR3 DNA is TGCGCCAGCAGCGAAGTAACCGGGACAGCAGGCGGCTACACCTTC. Translating it yields CASSEVTGTAGGYTF.

The sample holds a few counts of this clone. The chain couples TRBV10-2 to TRBJ2-3; D may match TRBD1 or TRBD2 (5 bases each). Trimming cost V 10 bases and J 6 bases, with 17 bases left between them. The CDR3 loop spans 13 amino acids. CDR1 is WSHSY, CDR2 SAAADI, per germline. In nucleotides, the CDR3 is TGCGCCACCGCCGGGACGCAGGCGGATACGCAGTATTTT. This sequence encodes CATAGTQADTQYF.

The chain employs TRBV13 and TRBJ2-2; TRBD2 matches 8 bases. CDR1 and CDR2 (germline): PRHDT, FYEKMQ (reference sequence). With 5 bases clipped from V and 4 bases from J, the junction kept 6 bases outside the gene matches. There are 15 residues in the CDR3. The CDR3 sequence: CASSPAGVITGELFF. As DNA, the CDR3 is TGTGCCAGCAGCCCAGCGGGAGTGATCACCGGGGAGCTGTTTTTT.

This clone occurred once. This chain connects TRBV6-1 to TRBJ2-4; D is possibly TRBD1 or TRBD2 (6 bases each). In germline, CDR1 is MNHNS, CDR2 SASEGT. This CDR3 comprises 22 residues. V was shortened by 0 bases and J by 0 bases, with 27 bases between the two germline ends. CDR3 loop: CASSEAPQRGQWGELAKNIQYF. The CDR3, as DNA: TGTGCCAGCAGTGAAGCGCCTCAACGCGGACAGTGGGGGGAACTAGCCAAAAACATTCAGTACTTC.

The V and J genes are TRBV27 and TRBJ2-7; TRBD1 might be the D (6 bases). The CDR3 contains 15 residues. Germline V gives CDR1 MNHEY, CDR2 SMNVEV (reference sequence). V lost 4 bases and J lost 0, with 13 bases in between. Here the CDR3 reads CASSSLGQNSYEQYF. The CDR3 DNA reads as TGTGCCAGCAGTTCCCTAGGACAGAACTCCTACGAGCAGTACTTC.